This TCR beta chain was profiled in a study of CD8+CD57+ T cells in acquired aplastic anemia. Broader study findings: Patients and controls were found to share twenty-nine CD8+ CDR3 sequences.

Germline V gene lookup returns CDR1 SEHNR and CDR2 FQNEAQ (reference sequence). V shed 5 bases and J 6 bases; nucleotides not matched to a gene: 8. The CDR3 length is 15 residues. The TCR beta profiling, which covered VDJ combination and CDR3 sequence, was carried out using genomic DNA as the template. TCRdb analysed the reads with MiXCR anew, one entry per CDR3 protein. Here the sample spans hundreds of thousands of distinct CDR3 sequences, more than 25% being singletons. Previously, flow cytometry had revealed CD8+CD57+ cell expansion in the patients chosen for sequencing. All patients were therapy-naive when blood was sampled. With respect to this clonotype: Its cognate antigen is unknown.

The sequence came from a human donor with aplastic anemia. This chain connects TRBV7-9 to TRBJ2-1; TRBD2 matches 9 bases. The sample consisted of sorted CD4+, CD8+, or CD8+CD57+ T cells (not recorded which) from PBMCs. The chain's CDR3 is CASSLGTSTRNEQFF. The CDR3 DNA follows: TGTGCCAGCAGCCTAGGGACTAGCACTCGCAATGAGCAGTTCTTC.